This TCR beta chain was sequenced for a study of T cells in Graves' hyperthyroidism and ophthalmopathy. Study results and limitations: Most clonotypes that expanded in the thyroid above 0.001 also showed up in blood.

This clonotype appeared a few times. Its target is not known. Amplification yielded TCR beta CDR3 regions, with RNA transcripts as the source. The HTBI primer set served for first-round RT-PCR of the TCR CDR3. TCRdb recomputed calls from the multiplex PCR reads with MiXCR, one row per CDR3 protein. The table records approximately 600,000 distinct CDR3 sequences, around 20% of them present only once. CDR3 size: 14 residues. Germline V lookup: CDR1 DFQATT, CDR2 SNEGSKA (reference sequence). J lost 8 bases, V lost 1 base, and 1 base had no gene match. Individuals with ophthalmopathy presented a Clinical Activity Score of at least 3, a NOSPECS grade of at least 4 and a duration under 3 months. Patients were excluded because of uncontrolled infection, other autoimmune disease, pregnancy or lactation.

The chain employs TRBV20-1 and TRBJ2-2; 13 bases match TRBD2. The specimen sequenced was blood. This receptor was obtained from a man aged 30-40 years with Graves' ophthalmopathy. In DNA, the CDR3 is TGCAGTGCTAGAGGGACTAGCGGGAGTGGGGAGCTGTTTTTT. This encodes CSARGTSGSGELFF.